The 14 T cell receptor beta chains given below trace back to one sample, sequenced in a study of breast tumors, draining lymph nodes, adjacent tissues. Breast cancer patients provided tissue from their axillary draining lymph nodes. MiXCR, run by TCRdb on the multiplex PCR reads, gives a single entry per CDR3 protein. This sample has fewer than 200,000 distinct CDR3 sequences, with approximately 30% found just once. What was sequenced was axillary lymph node tissue. These receptors were obtained from a female donor with breast cancer. Some clones in this sample may be carry-over from other donors' samples.

The CDR3 protein is CSARLVGAAAQGEHF. CDR3 sequence (DNA): TGCAGTGCTAGATTGGTAGGGGCTGCAGCCCAAGGGGAGCATTTT. The chain uses TRBV20-1 and TRBJ1-5; possibly TRBD1 for D (5 bases). Germline V gene lookup returns CDR1 DFQATT and CDR2 SNEGSKA (reference sequence). This CDR3 has 15 amino acids. Trimming stripped 2 bases from V and 14 bases from J, with 25 bases between.

This clonotype appeared many times. The rearrangement uses TRBV7-2 and TRBJ2-7; 9 bases fit TRBD2. Germline assignment: CDR1 SGHTA and CDR2 FQGNSA. The CDR3 extends over 14 amino acids. After removal of 2 bases from V and 3 bases from J, the junction contained 2 bases not matched to a gene. In DNA, the CDR3 is TGTGCCAGCAGCTTACTAGCGGGGAACTACGAGCAGTACTTC. Protein product: CASSLLAGNYEQYF.

This clonotype was counted many times. The chain has TRBV6-4 and TRBJ1-2; TRBD1 matches 12 bases. CDR1 and CDR2 from the germline V gene are MRHNA and SNTAGT. The CDR3 loop spans 14 amino acids. V was clipped by 4 bases and J by 7 bases; unmatched bases: 4. CDR3 protein: CASSGGTGGSGYTF. The CDR3 coding sequence is TGTGCCAGCAGTGGAGGGACAGGGGGCAGTGGCTACACCTTC.

This clonotype was recorded at least ten times. The V gene is TRBV29-1, the J gene TRBJ2-7; 7 nucleotides agree with TRBD1. Per germline, CDR1 SQVTM and CDR2 ANQGSEA. V was clipped by 7 bases and J by 0 bases; unmatched bases: 3. The CDR3 totals 12 residues. As DNA, the CDR3 is TGCAGCGCCTACAGGGGCTCCTACGAGCAGTACTTC. Translating it yields CSAYRGSYEQYF.

Notes on this clonotype: Just one base apart from a much larger clone, this may be a read error. The chain joins TRBV9 to TRBJ2-7; TRBD2 agrees at 7 bases. Germline CDR1 is SGDLS and CDR2 is YYNGEE. The CDR3 totals 14 residues. The CDR3 DNA follows: TGTGCCAGCAGCGTTAGGGACTACTCCTACGAGCAGTCCTTC. Amino acid sequence: CASSVRDYSYEQSF.

This clonotype occurred many times. The rearrangement uses TRBV7-9 and TRBJ2-1; D ambiguous. With 1 base removed from V and 3 bases from J, the gap between germline ends came to 7 bases. The CDR3 spans 14 residues. Germline V gene data show CDR1 as SEHNR and CDR2 as FQNEAQ (reference sequence). CDR3 loop: CASSLEGDYNEQFF. In nucleotides, the CDR3 is TGTGCCAGCAGCTTAGAGGGCGACTACAATGAGCAGTTCTTC.

For this clonotype: Relative to the germline gene, one junction end is altered; a read error may explain this. The J gene is TRBJ1-4, the V gene TRBV28; D possibly corresponds to TRBD1 (5 bases). Per the germline V gene, CDR1 is MDHEN and CDR2 is SYDVKM. This CDR3 spans 10 amino acids. CDR3 nucleotides: TGTGCCAGCAGTTCAGCGGGCCCAGGGTTT. This translates into CASSSAGPGF.

The sample holds many counts of this clonotype. The V call is TRBV29-1, the J call TRBJ2-1; D is unclear. Trimming removed 4 bases at V and 6 bases at J, with 13 bases between. Looked up from germline, CDR1 is SQVTM and CDR2 is ANQGSEA. The CDR3 consists of 13 residues. CDR3 in amino acids: CSVGSRTPNEQFF. CDR3 in DNA: TGCAGCGTTGGATCCAGAACCCCCAATGAGCAGTTCTTC.

Note on this clonotype: One junction end disagrees with the germline gene, perhaps due to a read error. The rearrangement joins TRBV20-1 to TRBJ1-4; D remains ambiguous. The germline gives CDR1 DFQATT, CDR2 SNEGSKA (reference sequence). The CDR3 sequence is 14 residues long. This CDR3 is CNARDVGTNEKLFF. CDR3 DNA sequence: TGCAATGCTAGAGATGTCGGTACTAATGAAAAACTGTTCTTT.

This clonotype turned up a few times. The chain couples TRBV6-2 or TRBV6-3 to TRBJ2-7; TRBD2 aligns across 7 bases. Germline CDR1 MNHEY, CDR2 SVGEGT. J lost 0 bases, V lost 7 bases, and 9 bases had no gene match. The CDR3 spans 15 residues. The CDR3 loop is CASIKFSSGSYEQYF. Written as DNA, the CDR3 is TGTGCCAGCATTAAATTCTCTAGCGGCTCCTACGAGCAGTACTTC.

Details on this clonotype: Germline and junction disagree at one end, which may indicate a read error. CDR3 nucleotide sequence: TGTGCCAGCAGCTTATTTGCGGCCAAAAACCTCCGCTTT. It translates to CASSLFAAKNLRF. The chain employs TRBV12-3 or TRBV12-4 and TRBJ1-6, with D unclear. The CDR3 runs 13 residues.

On this clonotype: This may be a read error: a much more frequent sequence differs by one nucleotide. The CDR3 here is CASSFDPSRYTDTRYF. The CDR3 DNA follows: TGTGCCAGCAGCTTCGACCCTAGCCGGTACACAGATACGCGGTATTTT. This chain links TRBV2 with TRBJ2-3; maybe TRBD2 (5 bases). CDR3 length equals 16 residues. From germline, CDR1 is SNHLY and CDR2 FYNNEI.

The gene calls are TRBV25-1 and TRBJ2-7; 7 nucleotides line up with TRBD1. Losses at the gene ends were 4 bases for V and 1 base for J; bases not matched to a gene: 13. The V gene's germline CDR1 is MGHDK and CDR2 SYGVNS. The CDR3 is made up of 17 amino acids. CDR3 nucleotides: TGTGCCAGCAGTGTTTCAACCGGGACAGAAGTATCCTACGAGCAGTACTTC. Protein sequence: CASSVSTGTEVSYEQYF.

At least ten counts were recorded for this clonotype. This chain connects TRBV12-3 or TRBV12-4 to TRBJ1-4; D is ambiguous. Trimming cost V 1 base and J 10 bases, with 10 bases left between them. This CDR3 contains 13 residues. The CDR3 nucleotides read TGTGCCAGCAGTTTAGGTAGGAGTGGAAAACTGTTTTTT. Translation gives CASSLGRSGKLFF.